The 14 T cell receptor beta chains below come from one sample, sequenced in a study of control samples from healthy donors and cancer patients (dated by TCRdb to 2020 to 2021). Receptors were amplified or captured by the immunoSEQ multiplex PCR assay. TCRdb obtained this table from immuneACCESS and retained in-frame rearrangements with V and J assigned. These tables miss some clones; where compared with another copy, unresolved V genes account for less than half of the shortfall, and the remainder is unexplained. For this sample there are about 100,000 clones; about 90% appear just once. The ten top clones hold 2% to 2.5% of the sample. Sequencing input: blood. Every receptor here comes from a woman aged 18-30 years in good health.

The V call is TRBV6-5, the J call TRBJ2-5, with 9 bases matching TRBD2. The germline V gene encodes CDR1 MNHEY and CDR2 SVGAGI. The junction had 9 bases not matched to a gene; V was cut back by 8 bases and J by 5 bases. This CDR3 spans 14 amino acids. CDR3 DNA sequence: TGTGCCAGCGGGGGGGGACTAGCAGGGGAGACCCAGTACTTC. It translates to CASGGGLAGETQYF.

The chain carries TRBV3-1 (or the pseudogene TRBV3-2) and TRBJ2-5, with D possibly being TRBD1 (7 bases). V was shortened by 5 bases and J by 5 bases, with 12 bases between the two germline ends. CDR1 is LGHDT and CDR2 is YNNKEL in the germline V gene (reference sequence). This CDR3 has 13 residues. The CDR3 sequence is CASSLTGRETQYF. The CDR3 DNA is TGTGCCAGCAGCTTGACAGGGAGGGAGACCCAGTACTTC.

The chain couples TRBV19 to TRBJ2-7; 7 nucleotides align to TRBD1. V dropped 1 base and J dropped 1; count of bases not matched to a gene: 4. There are 15 residues in the CDR3. In germline, CDR1 is LNHDA, CDR2 SQIVND (reference sequence). CDR3 DNA: TGTGCCAGTAGTATAGGACAGGGTGGATCCTACGAGCAGTACTTC. Protein product: CASSIGQGGSYEQYF.

V is TRBV5-6 and J is TRBJ2-7; 7 nucleotides match TRBD1. Germline V gene lookup returns CDR1 SGHDT and CDR2 YYEEEE. With 3 bases clipped from V and 4 bases from J, the junction kept 7 bases outside the gene matches. The CDR3 has 14 amino acids. CDR3 nucleotide sequence: TGTGCCAGCAGCTCCGACAGGGTGTTATACGAGCAGTACTTC. This codes for CASSSDRVLYEQYF.

The rearrangement joins TRBV10-3 to TRBJ2-3, with a possible D match to TRBD2 (6 bases). The V and J ends lost 10 bases and 6 bases respectively, with 23 bases between them. This CDR3 comprises 15 residues. The V gene's germline CDR1 is ENHRY and CDR2 SYGVKD. CDR3: CATVSRAGPGDTQYF. CDR3 bases: TGTGCCACCGTGTCTCGAGCGGGCCCAGGGGATACGCAGTATTTT.

This clone was counted a single time. CDR3 protein: CASRSLYEAFF. CDR3 nucleotide sequence: TGTGCCAGCAGATCATTATATGAAGCTTTCTTT. The chain has TRBV6-5 and TRBJ1-1; D unresolved. The CDR3 contains 11 residues. The germline V gene has CDR1 MNHEY and CDR2 SVGAGI. The ends were cut back, 6 bases at V and 7 bases at J, with 9 bases in the middle.

V usage is TRBV6-6 and J usage is TRBJ2-3; D might be TRBD2 (7 bases). CDR3 length: 14 residues. Germline V gene data show CDR1 as MNHNY and CDR2 as SVGAGI (reference sequence). The V gene lost 6 bases and the J gene lost 5 bases, with 15 bases spanning the gap. This CDR3 reads CASRDGGAVDTQYF. In DNA, the CDR3 is TGTGCCAGCAGGGATGGGGGGGCTGTAGATACGCAGTATTTT.

The rearrangement uses TRBV6-5 and TRBJ2-2; weak D call: TRBD1 (5 bases). This CDR3 has 15 residues. V was trimmed by 6 bases and J by 3 bases, leaving 14 bases between them. In germline, CDR1 is MNHEY, CDR2 SVGAGI. In nucleotides, the CDR3 is TGTGCCAGCAGCCCCCTCGACAGAGACACCGGGGAGCTGTTTTTT. Its translation: CASSPLDRDTGELFF.

The CDR3 loop is CASSLGRSSGNTIYF. Here the CDR3 DNA reads TGTGCCAGCAGTTTAGGGCGGAGTTCTGGAAACACCATATATTTT. This sequence joins TRBV28 and TRBJ1-3, with D hard to call. The CDR3 length is 15 residues. Germline CDR1 and CDR2: MDHEN and SYDVKM. V shed 2 bases and J shed 1 base, with 9 bases lying between them.

The chain joins TRBV7-3 to TRBJ1-4, with a possible D match to TRBD1 (5 bases). CDR3 size: 15 residues. V gave up 1 base and J gave up 7 bases, with 13 bases separating them. The germline V gene has CDR1 SGHTA and CDR2 FQGTGA. The CDR3 sequence: CASSLKCPQGEKLFF. The CDR3 DNA sequence: TGTGCCAGCAGCTTAAAGTGCCCCCAGGGTGAAAAACTGTTTTTT.

The chain carries TRBV5-1 and TRBJ2-3; 9 bases line up with TRBD2. V was pared by 4 bases and J by 2 bases, with 11 bases of the junction left unmatched. Per the germline V gene, CDR1 is SGHRS and CDR2 is YFSETQ. The CDR3 covers 17 residues. The CDR3 spells CASSPKYSGSVTDTQYF. In DNA form, the CDR3 reads TGCGCCAGCAGCCCGAAGTATAGCGGGAGCGTCACAGATACGCAGTATTTT.

The chain links TRBV4-1 to TRBJ2-7, with 7 bases fitting TRBD2. V was pared by 1 base and J by 2 bases, with 5 bases of the junction left unmatched. The CDR3 extends over 15 amino acids. Germline V gene sequence: CDR1 MGHRA, CDR2 YSYEKL. This chain's CDR3 is CASSQGVLATYEQYF. For the CDR3, the DNA is TGCGCCAGCAGCCAAGGTGTACTAGCGACCTACGAGCAGTACTTC.

Worth noting for this clone: The junction departs from germline at one end; a sequencing error may be responsible. The rearrangement uses TRBV12-3 or TRBV12-4 and TRBJ1-5; D is perhaps TRBD1 (6 bases). CDR3 size: 13 residues. In DNA form, the CDR3 reads TGTGCCGGCAGTACAGGGTCGGAACAGCCCCAGCATTTT. Residues: CAGSTGSEQPQHF.

The V gene is TRBV28, the J gene TRBJ1-2; 8 bases map to TRBD1. Germline loops: CDR1 MDHEN, CDR2 SYDVKM. After removal of 6 bases from V and 6 bases from J, the junction contained 6 bases not matched to a gene. There are 13 residues in the CDR3. The CDR3 nucleotides are TGTGCCAGCAGAAGGGACAGGATCGATGGCTACACCTTC. Its translation is CASRRDRIDGYTF.